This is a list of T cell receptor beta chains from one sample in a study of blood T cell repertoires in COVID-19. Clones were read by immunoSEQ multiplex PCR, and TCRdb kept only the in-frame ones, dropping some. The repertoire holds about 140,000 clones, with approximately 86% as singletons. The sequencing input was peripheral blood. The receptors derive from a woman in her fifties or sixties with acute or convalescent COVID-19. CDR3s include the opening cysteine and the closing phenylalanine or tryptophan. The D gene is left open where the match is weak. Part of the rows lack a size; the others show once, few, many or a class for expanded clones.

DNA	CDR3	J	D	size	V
TGCGCCAGCAGCCCCCTTATCGGGTCCCGCACAGATACGCAGTATTTT	CASSPLIGSRTDTQYF	TRBJ2-3	NA	few	TRBV4-1
TGTGCCAGCAGCCAAGGCCCTGTACAGGCCCTAGGCTACACCTTC	CASSQGPVQALGYTF	TRBJ1-2	NA	NA	TRBV3-1/TRBV3-2
TGTGCCAGCAGTACATATCGATTCGGCAGGGGAGCTGAAGCTTTCTTT	CASSTYRFGRGAEAFF	TRBJ1-1	NA	NA	TRBV28
TGTGCCAGCAGTTCGACGGGACAGGGAGGGACAGATACGCAGTATTTT	CASSSTGQGGTDTQYF	TRBJ2-3	TRBD1	NA	TRBV6-5
TGCAGCGTTAGGGACAGGGTGGTAGTGGAGACCCAGTACTTC	CSVRDRVVVETQYF	TRBJ2-5	TRBD1	NA	TRBV29-1
TGCGCCAGCAGCTGGTCAGGGGGCGAGGATCAGCCCCAGCATTTT	CASSWSGGEDQPQHF	TRBJ1-5	TRBD1	NA	TRBV5-1
TGCGCCAGCAGCCAGTCCGGGACAGACAATGAAAAACTGTTTTTT	CASSQSGTDNEKLFF	TRBJ1-4	TRBD1	NA	TRBV4-1
TGTGCCAGCAGCTTAGGCGGGGGGACTAACTATGGCTACACCTTC	CASSLGGGTNYGYTF	TRBJ1-2	NA	NA	TRBV7-2
TGTGCCAGCAGCGACTACGCCTCAGGTGAAGCTTTCTTT	CASSDYASGEAFF	TRBJ1-1	NA	NA	TRBV6-2/TRBV6-3
TGTGCCAGCAGCCCACCACGGGGGGGCCGCAGCAATGAGCAGTTCTTC	CASSPPRGGRSNEQFF	TRBJ2-1	TRBD2	few	TRBV7-9
TGTGCCAGCAGCCGCCATCCGGACACCACTGAAGCTTTCTTT	CASSRHPDTTEAFF	TRBJ1-1	NA	NA	TRBV7-9
TGTGCCAGCAGCTCGGTTGGACAGGTCTACAATGAGCAGTTCTTC	CASSSVGQVYNEQFF	TRBJ2-1	TRBD1	NA	TRBV7-2
TGTGCCAGCAGCCAAGAAGTAGGGGCCGGGGAGCTGTTTTTT	CASSQEVGAGELFF	TRBJ2-2	NA	NA	TRBV14
TGCGCCAGCAGCTTGAATGGAGACAGGGGTGAGCCCCAGCATTTT	CASSLNGDRGEPQHF	TRBJ1-5	TRBD1	NA	TRBV5-1
TGTGCCAGTACCATGGGGGGGCAGGCGCCGAGCTATGGCTACACCTTC	CASTMGGQAPSYGYTF	TRBJ1-2	NA	NA	TRBV19
TGTGCCAGCAGCTTAAGGGGAACAGGGGTTAACACCGGGGAGCTGTTTTTT	CASSLRGTGVNTGELFF	TRBJ2-2	TRBD1	NA	TRBV11-3